A selection of T cell receptor beta chains follows, all from one sample in a study of cytomegalovirus exposure and HLA in healthy donors. TCRdb keeps only in-frame clones here, not all; method: immunoSEQ multiplex PCR. There are 55,000 to 75,000 clones in the sample; about 75% occur only once, and around 7.3% lies in the top ten. The sample taken for sequencing was PBMCs. All receptors derive from a woman aged 30 to 39 in good health and CMV-seropositive. CDR3s include the opening cysteine and the closing phenylalanine or tryptophan. Each record gives: clone size, J gene, D gene, V gene, CDR3 protein, CDR3 DNA. The D gene is left open where the match is weak. The listing skips clone size in some rows; elsewhere it reads once, few, many or a size class.

size: NA
J: TRBJ2-3
D: NA
V: TRBV2
CDR3: CASTPERASTDTQYF
DNA: TGTGCCAGCACCCCGGAGAGGGCTAGCACAGATACGCAGTATTTT

size: NA
J: TRBJ2-1
D: NA
V: TRBV27
CDR3: CASSLGTRYNEQFF
DNA: TGTGCCAGCAGTTTAGGCACGCGGTACAATGAGCAGTTCTTC

size: few
J: TRBJ1-5
D: NA
V: TRBV6-7
CDR3: CASSSRNQPQHF
DNA: TGTGCCAGCAGTTCGAGGAATCAGCCCCAGCATTTT

size: NA
J: TRBJ1-5
D: TRBD1
V: TRBV18
CDR3: CASSPQRSRQGGGSNQPQHF
DNA: TGTGCCAGCTCACCACAGCGGTCGAGACAGGGTGGGGGGAGCAATCAGCCCCAGCATTTT

size: NA
J: TRBJ2-7
D: TRBD1
V: TRBV6-1
CDR3: CASSERITDRGTRPYEQYF
DNA: TGTGCCAGCAGTGAGCGAATTACTGACAGGGGAACTAGGCCCTACGAGCAGTACTTC

size: once
J: TRBJ2-3
D: NA
V: TRBV4-2
CDR3: CASSQDWVAEDTQYF
DNA: TGTGCCAGCAGCCAAGATTGGGTAGCGGAAGATACGCAGTATTTT

size: few
J: TRBJ2-6
D: NA
V: TRBV2
CDR3: CASSGQRGSGANVLTF
DNA: TGTGCCAGCAGTGGGCAGCGTGGCTCTGGGGCCAACGTCCTGACTTTC

size: NA
J: TRBJ2-7
D: TRBD1
V: TRBV6-6
CDR3: CASSYSEQGNEQYF
DNA: TGTGCCAGCAGTTACTCGGAACAGGGGAACGAGCAGTACTTC

size: NA
J: TRBJ1-4
D: NA
V: TRBV5-1
CDR3: CASSLQPATNEKLFF
DNA: TGCGCCAGCAGCTTACAACCAGCAACTAATGAAAAACTGTTTTTT

size: NA
J: TRBJ2-2
D: TRBD1
V: TRBV2
CDR3: CASRQQGGTGELFF
DNA: TGTGCCAGCAGGCAACAGGGGGGCACCGGGGAGCTGTTTTTT

size: NA
J: TRBJ2-3
D: TRBD2
V: TRBV5-1
CDR3: CASSFPTGGSTDTQYF
DNA: TGCGCCAGCAGCTTCCCGACGGGGGGAAGCACAGATACGCAGTATTTT

size: NA
J: TRBJ1-2
D: TRBD1
V: TRBV5-4
CDR3: CASSVGQQPNYGYTF
DNA: TGTGCCAGCAGCGTGGGACAGCAACCTAACTATGGCTACACCTTC

size: NA
J: TRBJ2-2
D: NA
V: TRBV7-2
CDR3: CASSFKPLGLGTGELFF
DNA: TGTGCCAGCAGCTTTAAACCCCTTGGACTGGGCACCGGGGAGCTGTTTTTT

size: NA
J: TRBJ1-1
D: NA
V: TRBV28
CDR3: CASRGGVPEAFF
DNA: TGTGCCAGCAGGGGGGGGGTTCCTGAAGCTTTCTTT

size: NA
J: TRBJ2-7
D: NA
V: TRBV6-1
CDR3: CASGPSGGYEQYF
DNA: TGTGCCAGCGGGCCCTCCGGAGGCTACGAGCAGTACTTC

size: NA
J: TRBJ2-3
D: NA
V: TRBV4-2
CDR3: CASSHLTARITDTQYF
DNA: TGTGCCAGCAGCCATCTTACAGCCAGGATCACAGATACGCAGTATTTT

size: NA
J: TRBJ1-5
D: NA
V: TRBV6-4
CDR3: CASSLDRNQPQHF
DNA: TGTGCCAGCAGTCTCGACAGAAATCAGCCCCAGCATTTT